This passage covers 8 T cell receptor beta chains from one sample sequenced in a study of T cell changes during pregnancy in multiple sclerosis. Produced via immunoSEQ multiplex PCR; TCRdb's table is partial and in-frame only. The sample includes around 40,000 clones, 90% to 95% seen only once; the top ten take less than 0.8%. The source was CD4+ T cells from peripheral blood mononuclear cells, collected in the third trimester of pregnancy. The receptors here all came from a female donor with multiple sclerosis, enrolled in a pregnancy study.

This clone appeared a single time. The chain carries TRBV5-4 and TRBJ2-1, with 7 positions matching TRBD2. This CDR3 contains 15 residues. Germline trimming cut 2 bases from V and 3 bases from J; bases unmatched to any gene: 5. Germline CDR1 is SGHNT and CDR2 is YYREEE (reference sequence). CDR3 sequence reads: CASSFAGEVYNEQFF. In DNA form, the CDR3 reads TGTGCCAGCAGCTTCGCGGGAGAGGTCTACAATGAGCAGTTCTTC.

V usage is TRBV19 and J usage is TRBJ1-1, with 8 bases identical to TRBD1. The CDR3 is 15 residues long. Germline assignment: CDR1 LNHDA and CDR2 SQIVND (reference sequence). V was pared by 5 bases and J by 4 bases, with 9 bases of the junction left unmatched. The CDR3 nucleotides are TGTGCCAGTAGTCCTCAGGGGGCAGGGGCCACTGAAGCTTTCTTT. This codes for CASSPQGAGATEAFF.

The V gene is TRBV7-9, the J gene TRBJ2-7, with TRBD2 matching over 7 bases. The CDR3 loop spans 16 amino acids. In germline, CDR1 is SEHNR, CDR2 FQNEAQ (reference sequence). Losses at the gene ends were 7 bases for V and 4 bases for J; bases not matched to a gene: 16. Here the CDR3 reads CASTLGDGGGPYEQYF. As DNA, the CDR3 is TGTGCCAGCACCTTGGGTGATGGGGGAGGGCCGTACGAGCAGTACTTC.

The J gene is TRBJ2-3, the V gene TRBV7-9; the match to TRBD2 covers 11 bases. Trimming cost V 2 bases and J 8 bases; bases outside gene matches: 15. Germline-derived CDR1 and CDR2 are SEHNR and FQNEAQ (reference sequence). The CDR3 sequence is 18 residues long. The CDR3 nucleotides are TGTGCCAGCAGCTTACCCCTGCGACTAGCGGGAATATTGAGTACGCAGTATTTT. Translating it yields CASSLPLRLAGILSTQYF.

V and J are TRBV13 and TRBJ2-1; 8 nucleotides agree with TRBD1. Germline V gene lookup returns CDR1 PRHDT and CDR2 FYEKMQ (reference sequence). The CDR3 consists of 15 residues. Trimming cost V 3 bases and J 5 bases; bases outside gene matches: 6. The CDR3 region is CASSLPQGANNEQFF. The DNA for the CDR3 is TGTGCCAGCAGCTTGCCCCAGGGGGCGAACAATGAGCAGTTCTTC. Supplemented by reference TRBV13 and TRBJ2-1, the full variable domain reads AAGVIQSPRHLIKEKRETATLKCYPIPRHDTVYWYQQGPGQDPQFLISFYEKMQSDKGSIPDRFSAQQFSDYHSELNMSSLELGDSALYFCASSLPQGANNEQFFGPGTRLTVL.

In its sample, this clone was seen once. The chain combines TRBV15 with TRBJ2-5, with TRBD1 matching over 9 bases. Germline assignment: CDR1 LNHNV and CDR2 YYDKDF (reference sequence). The CDR3 loop spans 16 amino acids. Trimming cost V 1 base and J 2 bases; bases outside gene matches: 5. CDR3 protein: CATSRVGDRGQETQYF. CDR3 in DNA: TGTGCCACCAGCAGAGTGGGAGACAGGGGGCAAGAGACCCAGTACTTC.

This chain uses TRBV5-6 with TRBJ2-1; 10 bases align to TRBD2. Trimming cost V 1 base and J 6 bases; bases outside gene matches: 7. Germline lookup yields CDR1 SGHDT and CDR2 YYEEEE. The CDR3 contains 16 residues. CDR3 sequence reads: CASSLRGLASSNEQFF. Written as DNA, the CDR3 is TGTGCCAGCAGCTTGAGGGGACTAGCGAGTTCCAATGAGCAGTTCTTC. Together with reference TRBV5-6 and TRBJ2-1, the CDR3 gives the full variable domain: DAGVTQSPTHLIKTRGQQVTLRCSPKSGHDTVSWYQQALGQGPQFIFQYYEEEERQRGNFPDRFSGHQFPNYSSELNVNALLLGDSALYLCASSLRGLASSNEQFFGPGTRLTVL.

This clone was seen just once. This sequence joins TRBV9 and TRBJ2-1; D may be TRBD2 (6 bases). V was pared by 4 bases and J by 6 bases, with 11 bases between. Germline V CDR1 and CDR2: SGDLS, YYNGEE. This CDR3 contains 13 residues. CDR3 protein: CASSPRTTNEQFF. As DNA, the CDR3 is TGTGCCAGCAGCCCCCGGACTACCAATGAGCAGTTCTTC.